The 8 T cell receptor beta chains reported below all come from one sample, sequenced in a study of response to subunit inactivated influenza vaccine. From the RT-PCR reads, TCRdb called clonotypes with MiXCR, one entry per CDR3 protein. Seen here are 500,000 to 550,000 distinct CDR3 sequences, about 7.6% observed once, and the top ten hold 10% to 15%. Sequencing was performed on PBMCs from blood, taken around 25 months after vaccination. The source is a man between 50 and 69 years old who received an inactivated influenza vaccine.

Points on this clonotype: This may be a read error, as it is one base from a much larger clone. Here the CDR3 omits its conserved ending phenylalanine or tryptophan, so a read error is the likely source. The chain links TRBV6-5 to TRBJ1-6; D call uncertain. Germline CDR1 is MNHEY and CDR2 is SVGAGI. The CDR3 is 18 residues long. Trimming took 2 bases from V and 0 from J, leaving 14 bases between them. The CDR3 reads CASSYDGPGSSYNSPLHS. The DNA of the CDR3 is TGTGCCAGCAGTTACGACGGGCCCGGAAGCTCCTATAATTCACCCCTCCACTCT.

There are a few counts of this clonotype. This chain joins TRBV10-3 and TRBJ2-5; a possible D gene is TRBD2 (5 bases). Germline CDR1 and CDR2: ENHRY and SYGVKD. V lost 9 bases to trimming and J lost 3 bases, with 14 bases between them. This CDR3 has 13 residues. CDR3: CAMGREHKETQYF. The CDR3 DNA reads TGTGCCATGGGCCGGGAACACAAAGAGACCCAGTACTTC.

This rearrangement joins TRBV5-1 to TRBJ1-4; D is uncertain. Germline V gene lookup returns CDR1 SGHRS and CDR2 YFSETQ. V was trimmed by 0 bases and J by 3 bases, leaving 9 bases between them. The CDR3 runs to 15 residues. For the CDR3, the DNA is TGCGCCAGCAGCTTGGTCGGGCAGGCTAATGAAAAACTGTTTTTT. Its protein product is CASSLVGQANEKLFF.

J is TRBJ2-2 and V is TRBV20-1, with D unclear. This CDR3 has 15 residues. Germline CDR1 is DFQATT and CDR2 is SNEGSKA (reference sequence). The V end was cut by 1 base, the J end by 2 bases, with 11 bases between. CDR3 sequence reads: CSARVRRTNTGELFF. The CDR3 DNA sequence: TGCAGTGCTAGAGTTAGGAGAACTAACACCGGGGAGCTGTTTTTT.

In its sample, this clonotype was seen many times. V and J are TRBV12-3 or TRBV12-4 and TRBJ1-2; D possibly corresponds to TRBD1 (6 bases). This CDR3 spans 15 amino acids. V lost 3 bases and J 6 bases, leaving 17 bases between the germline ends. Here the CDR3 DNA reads TGTGCCAGCAGTTTCCCTACCGGGACAACGGATGGCTACACCTTC. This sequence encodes CASSFPTGTTDGYTF.

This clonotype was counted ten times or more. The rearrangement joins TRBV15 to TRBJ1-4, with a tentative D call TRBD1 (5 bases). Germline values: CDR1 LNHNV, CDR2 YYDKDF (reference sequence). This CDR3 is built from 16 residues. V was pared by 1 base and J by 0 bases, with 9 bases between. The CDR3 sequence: CATSRVTGATNEKLFF. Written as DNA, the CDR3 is TGTGCCACCAGCAGAGTGACGGGGGCAACTAATGAAAAACTGTTTTTT.

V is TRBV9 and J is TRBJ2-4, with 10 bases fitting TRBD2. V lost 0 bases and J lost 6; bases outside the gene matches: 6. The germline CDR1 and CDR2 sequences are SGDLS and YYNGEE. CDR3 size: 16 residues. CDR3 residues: CASSVGGSGRTNIQYF. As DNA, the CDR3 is TGTGCCAGCAGCGTAGGAGGTAGCGGGAGGACAAACATTCAGTACTTC. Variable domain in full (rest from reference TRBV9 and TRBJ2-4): DSGVTQTPKHLITATGQRVTLRCSPRSGDLSVYWYQQSLDQGLQFLIQYYNGEERAKGNILERFSAQQFPDLHSELNLSSLELGDSALYFCASSVGGSGRTNIQYFGAGTRLSVL.

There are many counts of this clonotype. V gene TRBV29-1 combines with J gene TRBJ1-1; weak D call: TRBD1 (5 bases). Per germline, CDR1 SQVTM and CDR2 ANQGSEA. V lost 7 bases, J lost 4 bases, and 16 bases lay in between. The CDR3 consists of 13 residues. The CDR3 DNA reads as TGCAGCGCCACTGGCAGGGCGCTCACTGAAGCTTTCTTT. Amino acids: CSATGRALTEAFF.